This T cell receptor (beta chain) emerged from a study of shared clonotypes between healthy human individuals. The length of the CDR3 is 14 residues. V was shortened by 4 bases and J by 0 bases, with 10 bases between the two germline ends. Germline V CDR1 and CDR2: MNHEY, SMNVEV (reference sequence). General study results and limits: Since donors were few, the genetic and exposure-history diversity represented was limited.

The healthy adult donors were HIV-negative and reported no recent acute infections or vaccinations. Running of the assay took place at deep level. Every unsorted PBMC PCR replicate was loaded with 250 to 300 ng DNA, approximately 30,000 T cell genomes. Using immunoSEQ multiplex PCR, the repertoire was profiled, and TCRdb retains in-frame clones only, with some absent. The sample shows hundreds of thousands of clones, roughly 80% of them seen only once. Notes on this clone: The target antigen is unknown.

Sequenced: PBMCs. The rearrangement links TRBV27 to TRBJ2-7, with D hard to call. The sequence came from a woman between 35 and 50 years old in good health. Some clones in this sample may be carry-over from other donors' samples. CDR3 loop: CASSSRPGSYEQYF. Here the CDR3 DNA reads TGTGCCAGCAGTTCTCGGCCAGGCTCCTACGAGCAGTACTTC.